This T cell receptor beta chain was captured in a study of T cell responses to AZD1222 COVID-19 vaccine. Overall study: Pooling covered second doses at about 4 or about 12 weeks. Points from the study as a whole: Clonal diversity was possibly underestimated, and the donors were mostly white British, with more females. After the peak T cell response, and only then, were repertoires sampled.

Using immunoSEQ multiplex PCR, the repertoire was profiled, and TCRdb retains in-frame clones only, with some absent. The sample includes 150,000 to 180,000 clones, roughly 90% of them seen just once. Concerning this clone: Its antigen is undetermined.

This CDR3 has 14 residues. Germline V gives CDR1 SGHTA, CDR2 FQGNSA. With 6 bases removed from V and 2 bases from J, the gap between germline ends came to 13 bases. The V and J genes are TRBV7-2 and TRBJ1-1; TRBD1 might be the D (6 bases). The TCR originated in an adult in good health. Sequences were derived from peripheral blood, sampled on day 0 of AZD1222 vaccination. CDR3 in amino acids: CASRVGGGNTEAFF. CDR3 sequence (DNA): TGTGCCAGCAGGGTAGGGGGTGGAAACACTGAAGCTTTCTTT. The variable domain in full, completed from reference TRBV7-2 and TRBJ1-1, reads GAGVSQSPSNKVTEKGKDVELRCDPISGHTALYWYRQSLGQGLEFLIYFQGNSAPDKSGLPSDRFSAERTGGSVSTLTIQRTQQEDSAVYLCASRVGGGNTEAFFGQGTRLTVV.